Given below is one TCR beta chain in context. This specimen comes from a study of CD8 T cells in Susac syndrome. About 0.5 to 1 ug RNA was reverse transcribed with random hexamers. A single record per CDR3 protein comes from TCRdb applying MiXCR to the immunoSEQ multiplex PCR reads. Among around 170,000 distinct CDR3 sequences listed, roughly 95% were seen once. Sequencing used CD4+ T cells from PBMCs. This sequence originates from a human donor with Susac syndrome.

The CDR3 loop reads CAISANDQGNLKYV. The CDR3 region has the DNA TGTGCCATCAGTGCAAACGACCAGGGCAATCTAAAGTACGTC. The chain is built from TRBV10-3 and TRBJ2-7; tentatively, D is TRBD1 (5 bases). CDR1 is ENHRY, CDR2 SYGVKD, per germline. Trimming took 4 bases from V and 11 from J, leaving 21 bases between them. The CDR3 consists of 14 residues.